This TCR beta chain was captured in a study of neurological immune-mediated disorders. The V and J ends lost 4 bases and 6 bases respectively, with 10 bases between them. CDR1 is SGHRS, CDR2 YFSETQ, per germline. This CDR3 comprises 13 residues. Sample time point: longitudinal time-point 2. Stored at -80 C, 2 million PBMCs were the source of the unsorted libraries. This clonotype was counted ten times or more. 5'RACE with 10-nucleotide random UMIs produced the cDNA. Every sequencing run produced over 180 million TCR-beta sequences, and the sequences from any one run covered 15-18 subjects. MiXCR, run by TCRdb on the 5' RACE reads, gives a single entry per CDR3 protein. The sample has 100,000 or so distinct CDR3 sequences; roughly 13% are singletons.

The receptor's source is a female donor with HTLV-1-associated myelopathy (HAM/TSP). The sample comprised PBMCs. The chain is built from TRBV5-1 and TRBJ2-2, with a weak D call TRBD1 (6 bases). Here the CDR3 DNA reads TGCGCCAGCAGCGCTGGGACATCCGGGGAGCTGTTTTTT. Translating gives CASSAGTSGELFF.